This T cell receptor beta chain was obtained from a study of cytomegalovirus exposure and HLA in healthy donors. The study, taken as a whole, reports: Reportedly, fewer N-insertions than the approximately 680-donor mean appeared in an Asian-associated ancestry cluster in a later analysis. Across HLA loci, a later analysis found differing TCR association rates, with DRB1 most and HLA-C fewest.

The germline V gene has CDR1 GTSNPN and CDR2 SVGIG (reference sequence). V was clipped by 5 bases and J by 2 bases; unmatched bases: 9. This CDR3 has 15 residues. Worth noting for this clone: The target antigen is unknown.

PCR primers comprised 60 Vbeta and 13 Jbeta primers. Using immunoSEQ multiplex PCR, the repertoire was profiled, and TCRdb retains in-frame clones only, with some absent. Of about 150,000 clones detected, about 76% appear once; the ten largest clones hold roughly 3.4%. No record exists of this donor's CMV serostatus. This receptor was obtained from a human donor in good health. The genes are TRBV30 and TRBJ2-1; 7 nucleotides match TRBD2. Sequencing used PBMCs. The CDR3 nucleotides are TGTGCCTGGGCCTTGGGGCGGGGGACCTACAATGAGCAGTTCTTC. Translating it yields CAWALGRGTYNEQFF.